This entry is about one T cell receptor (beta chain). What it binds is unknown. MiXCR, applied by TCRdb to the 5' RACE reads, yields one record per CDR3 protein. The table includes around 30,000 distinct CDR3 sequences, roughly 2.5% detected once. The unsorted libraries had their origin in 2 million PBMCs stored at -80 C. The sample is drawn from a study of neurological immune-mediated disorders. General study points: When repertoires were grouped phylogenetically, those of 18 of 34 multiple sclerosis patients fell into one related-CDR3 cluster, a possible signature. No clinical or MRI feature was associated with the multiple sclerosis repertoire cluster. None of the CDR3 amino acid sequences found in expanded clones was shared across subjects. This suggests that the TCR-beta repertoires were private in all groups.

Sequencing was done on a sample of PBMCs. The sequence came from a woman between 50 and 59 years old with multiple sclerosis.

The CDR3 protein is CASSPTGNTEAFF. The CDR3 DNA follows: TGTGCCAGCAGCCCGACGGGGAACACTGAAGCTTTCTTT. J is TRBJ1-1 and V is TRBV7-9; the D is unclear. V lost 5 bases, J lost 1 base, and 8 bases lay in between. The germline CDR1 and CDR2 sequences are SEHNR and FQNEAQ (reference sequence). This CDR3 is 13 amino acids long.